Following are 4 T cell receptor beta chains from one sample sequenced in a study of cytomegalovirus exposure and HLA in healthy donors. The protocol was immunoSEQ multiplex PCR, while the TCRdb copy is restricted to in-frame clones and leaves out a portion. The sample contains about 150,000 clones, 90% to 95% of which appear only once. The sample taken for sequencing was PBMCs. All receptors come from a man between 18 and 29 years old in good health and CMV-seronegative.

This chain connects TRBV11-2 to TRBJ1-1; no reliable D call. Between the trimmed V and J ends, which lost 3 bases and 1 base, there was a span of 24 bases. The germline CDR1 and CDR2 sequences are SGHAT and FQNNGV. This CDR3 spans 19 amino acids. This CDR3 is CASSFTYRGSGHRNTEAFF. As DNA, the CDR3 is TGTGCCAGCAGCTTCACCTACCGCGGGTCAGGCCACCGGAACACTGAAGCTTTCTTT. The whole variable domain, remainder taken from reference TRBV11-2 and TRBJ1-1, is EAGVAQSPRYKIIEKRQSVAFWCNPISGHATLYWYQQILGQGPKLLIQFQNNGVVDDSQLPKDRFSAERLKGVDSTLKIQPAKLEDSAVYLCASSFTYRGSGHRNTEAFFGQGTRLTVV.

In its sample, this clone was seen once. The rearrangement joins TRBV2 to TRBJ1-5; D gene uncertain. The V and J ends lost 7 bases and 7 bases respectively, with 14 bases between them. This CDR3 comprises 13 residues. Germline CDR1 is SNHLY and CDR2 is FYNNEI. The CDR3 here is CASTIGVGQPQHF. Written as DNA, the CDR3 is TGTGCCAGCACGATTGGAGTCGGACAGCCCCAGCATTTT.

This chain uses TRBV30 with TRBJ1-3, with 7 nucleotides matching TRBD1. V trimming: 3 bases; J trimming: 0 bases; junction bases outside the gene matches: 5. Germline CDR1 reads GTSNPN; CDR2 reads SVGIG (reference sequence). This CDR3 spans 15 amino acids. Written as DNA, the CDR3 is TGTGCCTGGAGCAGGACAGGTAGCTCTGGAAACACCATATATTTT. Its translation is CAWSRTGSSGNTIYF.

The gene calls are TRBV6-4 and TRBJ1-1, with D unresolved. Trimming shortened V by 3 bases and J by 4 bases, and 9 bases separated the two germline ends. The CDR3 runs 13 residues. From germline, CDR1 is MRHNA and CDR2 SNTAGT. The CDR3 DNA sequence: TGTGCCAGCAGTGAGGCACGCGGCACTGAAGCTTTCTTT. The encoded protein is CASSEARGTEAFF.